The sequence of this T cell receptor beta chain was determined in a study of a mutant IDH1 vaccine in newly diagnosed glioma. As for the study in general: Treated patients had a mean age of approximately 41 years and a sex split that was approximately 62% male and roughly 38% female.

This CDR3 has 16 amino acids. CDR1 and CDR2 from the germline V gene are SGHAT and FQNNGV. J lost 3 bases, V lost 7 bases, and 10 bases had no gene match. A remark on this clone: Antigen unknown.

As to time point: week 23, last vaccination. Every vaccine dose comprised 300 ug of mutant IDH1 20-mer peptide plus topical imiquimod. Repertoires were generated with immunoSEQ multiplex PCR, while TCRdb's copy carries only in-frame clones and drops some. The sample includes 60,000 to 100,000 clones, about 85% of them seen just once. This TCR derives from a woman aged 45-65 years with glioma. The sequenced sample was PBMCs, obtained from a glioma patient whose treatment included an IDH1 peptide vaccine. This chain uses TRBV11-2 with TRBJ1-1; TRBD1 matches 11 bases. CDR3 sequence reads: CASTGTGGLRYTEAFF. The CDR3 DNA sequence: TGTGCCAGCACCGGGACAGGGGGATTGAGGTACACTGAAGCTTTCTTT.